These T cell receptor beta chains were read from a single sample in a study of CD8 T cells in Susac syndrome. Each CDR3 protein gets one entry after TCRdb re-called the immunoSEQ multiplex PCR reads with MiXCR. This table has some 160,000 distinct CDR3 sequences, 94% appearing once. The specimen was CD4+ T cells from PBMCs. The receptors here all came from a human donor with Susac syndrome. The CDR3 runs from the conserved cysteine through the conserved F or W. The order of the fields is V gene, clone size, J gene, D gene, CDR3 DNA, CDR3 protein. The D gene is left open where the match is weak. Clone size is given for some rows only: seen once, a few or many times, or a class if the clone is expanded.

v_call: TRBV25-1; clone_size: -; j_call: TRBJ2-5; d_call: -; cdr3_nt: TGTGCCAGCAGTGCAGGGGGGCCGGGGGAGACCCAGTACTTC; cdr3_aa: CASSAGGPGETQYF
v_call: TRBV7-3; clone_size: -; j_call: TRBJ2-2; d_call: -; cdr3_nt: TGTGCCAGCAGCTTAACGTCCCAGGCAGGGGCGAACACCGGGGAGCTGTTTTTT; cdr3_aa: CASSLTSQAGANTGELFF
v_call: TRBV5-6; clone_size: once; j_call: TRBJ2-6; d_call: -; cdr3_nt: TGTGCCAGCAGCGGCGGCGGGCTATCCGGGGCCAACGTCCTGACTTTC; cdr3_aa: CASSGGGLSGANVLTF
v_call: TRBV7-9; clone_size: -; j_call: TRBJ2-1; d_call: -; cdr3_nt: TGTGCCAGCAGCTCAAAGGGTTCCTACAATGAGCAGTTCTTC; cdr3_aa: CASSSKGSYNEQFF
v_call: TRBV7-8; clone_size: -; j_call: TRBJ1-1; d_call: TRBD1; cdr3_nt: TGTGCCAGCAGGGGGGACAGGGCGAACACTGAAGCTTTCTTT; cdr3_aa: CASRGDRANTEAFF
v_call: TRBV3-1; clone_size: -; j_call: TRBJ1-2; d_call: -; cdr3_nt: TGTGCCAGCAGCCAGATGGGATGGGATGGCTACACCTTC; cdr3_aa: CASSQMGWDGYTF
v_call: TRBV7-2; clone_size: -; j_call: TRBJ2-7; d_call: -; cdr3_nt: TGTGCCAGCAGCGCCCGGACCGCCTCGGTGACCTACGAGCAGTACTTC; cdr3_aa: CASSARTASVTYEQYF
v_call: TRBV7-9; clone_size: -; j_call: TRBJ2-5; d_call: TRBD2; cdr3_nt: TGTGCCAGCAGCTTTAGCACTAGCGAGGAGACCCAGTACTTC; cdr3_aa: CASSFSTSEETQYF
v_call: TRBV29-1; clone_size: -; j_call: TRBJ2-7; d_call: TRBD1; cdr3_nt: TGCAGCGTTGAAGGCCAGGGGGCTTACGAGCAGTACTTC; cdr3_aa: CSVEGQGAYEQYF
v_call: TRBV20-1; clone_size: -; j_call: TRBJ1-2; d_call: -; cdr3_nt: TGCAGTGTTAATAGGGGAGGGTATGGCTACACCTTC; cdr3_aa: CSVNRGGYGYTF
v_call: TRBV5-1; clone_size: -; j_call: TRBJ1-4; d_call: -; cdr3_nt: TGCGCCAGCAGCTTTGGACGTGACGAAAAACTGTTTTTT; cdr3_aa: CASSFGRDEKLFF
v_call: TRBV20-1; clone_size: -; j_call: TRBJ2-1; d_call: TRBD1; cdr3_nt: TGCAGTGCTAGACCCACCCACGCGTCTGCACAGGGGAATGAGCAGTTCTTC; cdr3_aa: CSARPTHASAQGNEQFF
v_call: TRBV11-1; clone_size: -; j_call: TRBJ2-3; d_call: TRBD2; cdr3_nt: TGTGCCAGCAGTTTAGCGGGGGGCACAGATACGCAGTATTTT; cdr3_aa: CASSLAGGTDTQYF
v_call: TRBV7-2; clone_size: -; j_call: TRBJ2-3; d_call: -; cdr3_nt: TGTGCCAGCAGCTCGGGCGGCTCATGGGATACGCAGTATTTT; cdr3_aa: CASSSGGSWDTQYF
v_call: TRBV6-5; clone_size: -; j_call: TRBJ1-5; d_call: -; cdr3_nt: TGTGCCAGCAGTTCCGCGGGATATCAGCCCCAGCATTTT; cdr3_aa: CASSSAGYQPQHF
v_call: TRBV30; clone_size: -; j_call: TRBJ2-2; d_call: -; cdr3_nt: TGTGCCTGGAGGGCCATGAACACCGGGGAGCTGTTTTTT; cdr3_aa: CAWRAMNTGELFF